A selection of T cell receptor beta chains follows, all from one sample in a study of identical twins. From the 5' RACE reads, TCRdb called clonotypes with MiXCR, one entry per CDR3 protein. Among roughly 720,000 distinct CDR3 sequences listed, roughly 20% were seen once. These same data were also listed under a study on T cells expressing NK-cell markers.

Sequenced: PBMCs. The receptor source for this set is a woman between 18 and 29 years old in good health. Each CDR3 is given without its conserved first and last residue.

v_gene	j_gene	CDR3aa
TRBV9	TRBJ2-4	ASSPTSGGPKNIQY
TRBV20-1	TRBJ1-2	SAELERYGYT
TRBV3-1	TRBJ2-1	ASSQGPRGANEQF
TRBV6-1	TRBJ2-5	ASSEGTGWRTLRQTQY
TRBV29-1	TRBJ2-5	SVEGDLSNIETQY
TRBV3-1	TRBJ1-6	ASSQWYGSLQALH
TRBV20-1	TRBJ2-7	SASPSEGAYEQY
TRBV12-3/TRBV12-4	TRBJ2-1	ASSLVTGGVNEQF
TRBV12-3/TRBV12-4	TRBJ1-5	ASSLQSGQPQH
TRBV20-1	TRBJ2-7	SASGSVEQY
TRBV5-1	TRBJ2-5	ASSLYRGAQETQY
TRBV20-1	TRBJ2-1	SAEPRLAGVGSYNEQF
TRBV5-5	TRBJ2-3	ASSLGPGTDTQY
TRBV5-6	TRBJ1-2	ASSTGTVRYGYT
TRBV10-3	TRBJ2-6	AISEFRPGWDVLT
TRBV7-2	TRBJ1-2	ASSFVRNYGYT
TRBV6-2/TRBV6-3	TRBJ2-1	ASSWPTGGGLDEQF
TRBV27	TRBJ1-6	ASSFGGGSYNSPLH
TRBV3-1	TRBJ1-6	ASTRDGVSPLH
TRBV12-3/TRBV12-4	TRBJ2-5	ASSRQGGVETQY
TRBV7-2	TRBJ2-1	ASSLESREWGNEQF
TRBV3-1	TRBJ1-1	ASSREGNMNTEAF
TRBV12-3/TRBV12-4	TRBJ1-5	ASTGDSLRAYSNQPQH
TRBV14	TRBJ2-4	ASSQTSGNIAKNIQY
TRBV20-1	TRBJ2-2	SARTGSGGELF
TRBV29-1	TRBJ2-1	SVKGRGGAGVNYNEQF
TRBV2	TRBJ2-7	ASSEALKGYEQY
TRBV5-1	TRBJ2-2	ASSLGLSTGELF
TRBV12-3/TRBV12-4	TRBJ2-2	ASSLQGWNTGELF
TRBV20-1	TRBJ2-2	SARDGRGNTGELF
TRBV12-3/TRBV12-4	TRBJ2-1	ASSALLANSYNEQF
TRBV4-2	TRBJ2-7	ASSQGTSGVYEQY
TRBV7-9	TRBJ2-5	ASSLTVLRKETQY
TRBV6-5	TRBJ2-1	ASKSAGEQF
TRBV7-2	TRBJ2-1	ASSLGTRGAGTF
TRBV7-9	TRBJ2-7	ASSLFSGQAYEQY
TRBV7-6	TRBJ1-4	ASSLSGPTGEKLF
TRBV3-1	TRBJ2-1	ASSQEGNEQF
TRBV20-1	TRBJ2-5	SATGMEETQY
TRBV4-3	TRBJ2-6	ASSQGLAGGANVLT
TRBV7-6	TRBJ2-1	ASGEIGGSYNEQF
TRBV5-6	TRBJ2-7	ASSGSGSGEQY
TRBV7-2	TRBJ2-5	ASSSGGAQETQY
TRBV7-2	TRBJ2-1	ASSLERTGTRNKF
TRBV7-2	TRBJ2-3	ASSLYARNTQY
TRBV6-2/TRBV6-3	TRBJ2-2	ASSYLDTGELF
TRBV7-9	TRBJ2-6	ASSPTAGANVLT
TRBV28	TRBJ2-6	ASSLAGTGGYGANVLT
TRBV5-1	TRBJ2-1	ASSFAGTGEQF
TRBV10-3	TRBJ2-1	AISRQGPNEQF
TRBV10-3	TRBJ2-7	AISEYPTGPRYEQY
TRBV29-1	TRBJ2-2	SGTGTGELF
TRBV9	TRBJ1-6	ASSVDSYGFNSPLH
TRBV29-1	TRBJ2-7	SVVGAGTGGEQY
TRBV5-5	TRBJ1-1	ASSLGDYTEAF
TRBV5-1	TRBJ2-7	ASSLAATSTHEQY
TRBV7-2	TRBJ2-7	ASSQKNGGEQY
TRBV10-2	TRBJ2-2	ASRLAGGPSGELF
TRBV19	TRBJ2-3	ASTPSGWYTDTQY